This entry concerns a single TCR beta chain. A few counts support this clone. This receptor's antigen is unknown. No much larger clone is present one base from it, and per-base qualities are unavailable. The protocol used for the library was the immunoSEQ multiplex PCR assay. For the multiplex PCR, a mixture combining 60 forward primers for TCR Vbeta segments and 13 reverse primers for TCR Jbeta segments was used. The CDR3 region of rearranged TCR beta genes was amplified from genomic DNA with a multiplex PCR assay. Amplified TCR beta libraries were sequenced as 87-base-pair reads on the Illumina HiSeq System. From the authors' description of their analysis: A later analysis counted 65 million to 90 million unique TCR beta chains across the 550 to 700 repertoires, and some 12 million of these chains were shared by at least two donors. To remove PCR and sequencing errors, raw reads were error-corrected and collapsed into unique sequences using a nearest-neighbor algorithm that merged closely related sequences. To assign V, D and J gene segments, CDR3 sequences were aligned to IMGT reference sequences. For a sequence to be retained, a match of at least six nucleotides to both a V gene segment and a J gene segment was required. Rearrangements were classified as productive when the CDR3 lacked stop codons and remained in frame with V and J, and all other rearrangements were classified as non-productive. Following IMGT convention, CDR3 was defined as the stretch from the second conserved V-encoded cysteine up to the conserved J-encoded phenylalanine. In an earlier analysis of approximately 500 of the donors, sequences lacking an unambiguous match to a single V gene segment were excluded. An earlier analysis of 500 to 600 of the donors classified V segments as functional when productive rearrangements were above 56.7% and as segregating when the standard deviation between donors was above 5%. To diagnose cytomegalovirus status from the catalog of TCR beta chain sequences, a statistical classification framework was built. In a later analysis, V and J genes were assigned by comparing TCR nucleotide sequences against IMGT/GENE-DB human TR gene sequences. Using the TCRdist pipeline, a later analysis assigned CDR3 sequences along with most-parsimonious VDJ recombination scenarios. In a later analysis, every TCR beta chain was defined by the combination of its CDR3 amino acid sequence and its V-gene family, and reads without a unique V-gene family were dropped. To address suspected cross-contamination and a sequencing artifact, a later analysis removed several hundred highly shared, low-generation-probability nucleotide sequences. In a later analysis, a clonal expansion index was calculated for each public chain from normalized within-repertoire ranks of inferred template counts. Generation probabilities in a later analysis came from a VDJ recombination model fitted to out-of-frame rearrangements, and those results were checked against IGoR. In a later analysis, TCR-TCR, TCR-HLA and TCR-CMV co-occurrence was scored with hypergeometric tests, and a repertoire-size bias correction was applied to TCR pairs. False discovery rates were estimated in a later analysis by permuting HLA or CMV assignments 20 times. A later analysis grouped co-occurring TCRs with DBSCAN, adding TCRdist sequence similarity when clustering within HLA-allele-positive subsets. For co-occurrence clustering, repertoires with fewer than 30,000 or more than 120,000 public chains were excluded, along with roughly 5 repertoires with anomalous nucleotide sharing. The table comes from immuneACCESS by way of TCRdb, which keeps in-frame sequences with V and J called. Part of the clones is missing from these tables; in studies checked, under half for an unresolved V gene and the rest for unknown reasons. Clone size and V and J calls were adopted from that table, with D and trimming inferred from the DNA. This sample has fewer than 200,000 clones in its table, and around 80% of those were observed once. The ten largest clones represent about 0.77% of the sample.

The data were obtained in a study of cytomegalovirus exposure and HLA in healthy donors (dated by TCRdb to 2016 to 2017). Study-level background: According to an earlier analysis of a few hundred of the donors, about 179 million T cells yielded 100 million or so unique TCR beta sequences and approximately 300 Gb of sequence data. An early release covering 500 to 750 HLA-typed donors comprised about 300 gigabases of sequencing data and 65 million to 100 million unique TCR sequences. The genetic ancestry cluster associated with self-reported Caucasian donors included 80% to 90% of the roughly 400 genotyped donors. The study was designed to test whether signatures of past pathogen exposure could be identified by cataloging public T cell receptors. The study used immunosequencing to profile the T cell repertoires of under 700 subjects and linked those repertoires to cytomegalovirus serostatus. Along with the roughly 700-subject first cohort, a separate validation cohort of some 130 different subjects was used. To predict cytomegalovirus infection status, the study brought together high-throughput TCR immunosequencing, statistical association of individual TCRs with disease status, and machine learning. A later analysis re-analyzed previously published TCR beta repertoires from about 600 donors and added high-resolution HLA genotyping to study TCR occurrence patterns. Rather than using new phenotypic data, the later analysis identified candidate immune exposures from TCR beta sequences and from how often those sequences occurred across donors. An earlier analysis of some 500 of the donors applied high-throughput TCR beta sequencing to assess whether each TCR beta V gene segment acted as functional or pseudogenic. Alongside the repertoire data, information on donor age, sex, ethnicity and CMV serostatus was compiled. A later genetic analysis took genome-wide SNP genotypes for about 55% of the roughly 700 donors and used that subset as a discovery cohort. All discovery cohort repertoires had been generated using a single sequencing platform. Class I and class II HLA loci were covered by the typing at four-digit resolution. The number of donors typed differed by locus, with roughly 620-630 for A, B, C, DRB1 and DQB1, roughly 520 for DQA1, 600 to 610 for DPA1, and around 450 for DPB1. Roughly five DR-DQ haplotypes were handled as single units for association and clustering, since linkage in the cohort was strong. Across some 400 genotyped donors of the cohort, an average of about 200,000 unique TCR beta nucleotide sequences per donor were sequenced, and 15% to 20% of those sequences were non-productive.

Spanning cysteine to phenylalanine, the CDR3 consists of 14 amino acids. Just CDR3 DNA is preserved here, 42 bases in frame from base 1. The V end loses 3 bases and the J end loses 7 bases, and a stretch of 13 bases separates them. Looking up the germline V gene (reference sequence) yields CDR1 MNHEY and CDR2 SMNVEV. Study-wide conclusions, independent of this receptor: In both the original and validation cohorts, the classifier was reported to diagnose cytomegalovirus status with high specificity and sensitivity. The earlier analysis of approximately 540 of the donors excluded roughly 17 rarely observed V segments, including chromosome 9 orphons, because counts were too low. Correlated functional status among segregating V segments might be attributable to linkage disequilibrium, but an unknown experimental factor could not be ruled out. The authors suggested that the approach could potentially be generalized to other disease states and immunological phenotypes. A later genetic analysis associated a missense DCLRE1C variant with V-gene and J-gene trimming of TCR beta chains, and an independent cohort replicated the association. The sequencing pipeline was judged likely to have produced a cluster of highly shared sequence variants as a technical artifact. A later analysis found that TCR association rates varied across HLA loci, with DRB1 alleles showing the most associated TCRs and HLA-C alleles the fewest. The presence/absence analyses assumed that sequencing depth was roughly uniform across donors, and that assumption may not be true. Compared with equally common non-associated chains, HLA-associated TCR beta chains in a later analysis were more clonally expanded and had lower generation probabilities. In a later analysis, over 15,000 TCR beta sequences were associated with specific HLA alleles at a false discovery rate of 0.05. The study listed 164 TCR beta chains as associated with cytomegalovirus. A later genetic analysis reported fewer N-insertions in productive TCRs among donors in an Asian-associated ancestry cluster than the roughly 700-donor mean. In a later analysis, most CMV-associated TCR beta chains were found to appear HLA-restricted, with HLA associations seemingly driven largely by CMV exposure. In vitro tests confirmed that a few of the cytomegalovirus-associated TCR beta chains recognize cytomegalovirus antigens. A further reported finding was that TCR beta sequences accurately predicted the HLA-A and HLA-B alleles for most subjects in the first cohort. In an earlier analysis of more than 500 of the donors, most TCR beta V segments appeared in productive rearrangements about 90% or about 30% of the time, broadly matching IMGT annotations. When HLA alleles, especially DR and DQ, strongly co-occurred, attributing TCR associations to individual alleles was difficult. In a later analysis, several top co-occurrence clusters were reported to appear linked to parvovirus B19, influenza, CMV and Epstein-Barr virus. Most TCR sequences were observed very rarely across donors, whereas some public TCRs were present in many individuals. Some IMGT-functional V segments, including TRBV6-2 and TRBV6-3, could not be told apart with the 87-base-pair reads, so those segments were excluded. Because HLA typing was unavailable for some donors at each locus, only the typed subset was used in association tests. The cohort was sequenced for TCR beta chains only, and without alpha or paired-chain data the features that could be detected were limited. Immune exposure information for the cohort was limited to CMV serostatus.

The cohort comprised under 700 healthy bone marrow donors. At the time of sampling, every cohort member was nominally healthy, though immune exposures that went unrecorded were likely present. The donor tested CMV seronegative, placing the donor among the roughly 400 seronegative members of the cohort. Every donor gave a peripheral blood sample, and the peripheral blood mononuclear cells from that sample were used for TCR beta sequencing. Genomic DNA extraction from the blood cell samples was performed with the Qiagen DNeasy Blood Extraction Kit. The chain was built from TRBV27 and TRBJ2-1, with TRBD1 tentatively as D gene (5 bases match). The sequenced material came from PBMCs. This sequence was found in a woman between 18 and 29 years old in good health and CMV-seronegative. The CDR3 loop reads CASSFRGPGNEQFF. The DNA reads TGTGCCAGCAGTTTTAGGGGCCCAGGGAATGAGCAGTTCTTC.